Listed below are T cell receptor beta chains from one sample, sequenced in a study of response to subunit inactivated influenza vaccine. TCRdb reanalysed the RT-PCR reads using MiXCR and keeps one entry per CDR3 protein. Among around 530,000 distinct CDR3 sequences listed, 15% to 20% were seen once. Here the sequenced sample was CD4+ T cells sorted from PBMCs, taken less than 30 months after vaccination. The source is a man between 50 and 70 years old who received an inactivated influenza vaccine. Each CDR3 is given with its conserved first and last residue. Each record gives: J gene, clone size, V gene, D gene, CDR3 protein, CDR3 DNA. D genes are given only for firm matches. Only part of the rows carry a size: once, few, many, or a class if the clone is expanded.

J: TRBJ1-2; size: .; V: TRBV7-2; D: .; CDR3: CASARDGRYGYTF; DNA: TGTGCCAGCGCACGGGACGGGAGATATGGCTACACCTTC
J: TRBJ2-1; size: many; V: TRBV20-1; D: .; CDR3: CSAAILYNEQFF; DNA: TGCAGTGCCGCAATACTCTACAATGAGCAGTTCTTC
J: TRBJ2-3; size: .; V: TRBV10-2; D: TRBD2; CDR3: CASRAVSSGGTDTQYF; DNA: TGCGCCAGCAGAGCCGTCTCTAGCGGCGGCACAGATACGCAGTATTTT
J: TRBJ2-7; size: .; V: TRBV21-1; D: .; CDR3: CASSKGVGSREQYF; DNA: TGTGCCAGCAGCAAAGGGGTAGGGTCGCGGGAGCAGTACTTC
J: TRBJ1-1; size: .; V: TRBV12-3/TRBV12-4; D: .; CDR3: CASSLGGTSNTEAFF; DNA: TGTGCCAGCAGTTTAGGGGGGACATCGAACACTGAAGCTTTCTTT
J: TRBJ1-1; size: many; V: TRBV20-1; D: .; CDR3: CSANWAFF; DNA: TGCAGTGCTAATTGGGCTTTCTTT
J: TRBJ2-1; size: .; V: TRBV6-2/TRBV6-3; D: TRBD1; CDR3: CASRDGQGSYNEQFF; DNA: TGTGCCAGCAGGGACGGACAGGGCTCCTACAATGAGCAGTTCTTC
J: TRBJ2-7; size: .; V: TRBV29-1; D: TRBD1; CDR3: CSADRGGEQYF; DNA: TGCAGCGCCGACAGGGGAGGCGAGCAGTACTTC
J: TRBJ1-1; size: .; V: TRBV18; D: TRBD1; CDR3: CASSSGQNLGEAFF; DNA: TGTGCCAGCTCATCGGGACAGAATTTGGGTGAAGCTTTCTTT
J: TRBJ2-7; size: few; V: TRBV6-1; D: .; CDR3: CASSFGPSTSYEQYF; DNA: TGTGCCAGCAGCTTCGGACCTTCAACTTCCTACGAGCAGTACTTC
J: TRBJ2-7; size: few; V: TRBV2; D: .; CDR3: CASSETTTGTYEQYF; DNA: TGTGCCAGCAGCGAGACCACGACAGGAACCTACGAGCAGTACTTC
J: TRBJ2-5; size: few; V: TRBV7-8; D: TRBD2; CDR3: CASSSTILGLAEETQYF; DNA: TGTGCCAGCAGCTCAACTATACTGGGACTAGCGGAAGAGACCCAGTACTTC
J: TRBJ2-1; size: few; V: TRBV18; D: .; CDR3: CASSPNGGSYNEQFF; DNA: TGTGCCAGCTCACCTAACGGGGGCTCCTACAATGAGCAGTTCTTC
J: TRBJ2-3; size: many; V: TRBV5-1; D: TRBD1; CDR3: CASSLGQGVGDTQYF; DNA: TGCGCCAGCAGCTTGGGACAGGGCGTTGGAGATACGCAGTATTTT
J: TRBJ1-6; size: many; V: TRBV7-9; D: .; CDR3: CASSPGRRSGAPLHF; DNA: TGTGCCAGCAGCCCGGGGCGGCGGTCCGGGGCACCCCTCCACTTT
J: TRBJ2-1; size: many; V: TRBV20-1; D: TRBD1; CDR3: CSASGDSNNEQFF; DNA: TGCAGTGCTAGCGGGGACAGCAACAATGAGCAGTTCTTC
J: TRBJ1-1; size: .; V: TRBV20-1; D: TRBD1; CDR3: CSAELGTANTEAFF; DNA: TGCAGTGCTGAACTTGGGACAGCGAACACTGAAGCTTTCTTT
J: TRBJ2-1; size: .; V: TRBV7-9; D: .; CDR3: CASSSQFWNEQFF; DNA: TGTGCCAGCAGTTCTCAGTTCTGGAATGAGCAGTTCTTC
J: TRBJ2-3; size: few; V: TRBV4-2; D: .; CDR3: CASSQDPGGTRTDTQYF; DNA: TGTGCCAGCAGCCAAGATCCTGGCGGGACACGCACAGATACGCAGTATTTT
J: TRBJ1-6; size: few; V: TRBV4-1; D: TRBD1; CDR3: CASSQVGTDNSPLHF; DNA: TGCGCCAGCAGCCAAGTTGGGACAGATAATTCACCCCTCCACTTT
J: TRBJ1-1; size: many; V: TRBV7-9; D: .; CDR3: CASSLNVGWAFF; DNA: TGTGCCAGCAGCTTAAATGTGGGTTGGGCTTTCTTT
J: TRBJ2-3; size: few; V: TRBV7-8; D: .; CDR3: CASSSRGGRADTQYF; DNA: TGTGCCAGCAGTTCAAGGGGGGGGAGAGCAGATACGCAGTATTTT
J: TRBJ2-3; size: .; V: TRBV7-9; D: .; CDR3: CASSWGGPGTDTQYF; DNA: TGTGCCAGCAGCTGGGGGGGGCCCGGCACAGATACGCAGTATTTT
J: TRBJ2-2; size: .; V: TRBV20-1; D: .; CDR3: CSARDTGLTGELFF; DNA: TGCAGTGCTAGAGATACAGGTCTCACCGGGGAGCTGTTTTTT